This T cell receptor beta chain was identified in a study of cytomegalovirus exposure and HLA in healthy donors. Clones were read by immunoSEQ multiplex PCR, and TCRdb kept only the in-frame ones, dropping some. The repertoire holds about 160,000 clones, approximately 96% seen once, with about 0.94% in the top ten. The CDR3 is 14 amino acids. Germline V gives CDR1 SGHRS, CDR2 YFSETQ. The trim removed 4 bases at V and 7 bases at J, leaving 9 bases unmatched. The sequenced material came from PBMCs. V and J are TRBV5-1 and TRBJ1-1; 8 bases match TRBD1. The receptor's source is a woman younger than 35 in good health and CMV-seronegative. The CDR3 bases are TGCGCCAGCAGCAAAACGACAGGGGCCAGTGAAGCTTTCTTT. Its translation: CASSKTTGASEAFF.